This T cell receptor (beta chain) was sequenced in a study of identical twins. This clonotype was picked up a small number of times. Via MiXCR, TCRdb re-called the 5' RACE reads, giving one row per CDR3 protein. This sample yields roughly 290,000 distinct CDR3 sequences, of which roughly 8.6% are seen a single time; roughly 6.8% belongs to the top ten. Germline V gives CDR1 SGHAT, CDR2 FQNNGV. The V and J ends lost 3 bases and 8 bases, in that order; junction bases with no gene match: 9. CDR3 length: 15 residues. These data were also filed under a second study, of yellow fever vaccine responses in identical twins.

The material sequenced was CD8+ T cells sorted from blood. The rearrangement joins TRBV11-2 to TRBJ2-1; 8 bases match TRBD2. This clonotype was obtained from a woman aged 18 to 35 in good health. CDR3 in DNA: TGTGCCAGCAGCTTTCTCGGGAGGGTTAGCGATGAGCAGTTCTTC. As protein: CASSFLGRVSDEQFF.